These 7 T cell receptor beta chains share one sample of origin, sequenced in a study of T cell clonality in common variable immunodeficiency (dated by TCRdb to the mid-2010s). The library was produced with the immunoSEQ multiplex PCR assay. TCRdb retrieved this table from immuneACCESS and kept in-frame rearrangements only. Not all clones are present; in checked studies, unresolved V genes account for under half, and no reason is known for the remainder. For this sample, 75,000 to 85,000 clones appear and none is a singleton. 0.8% of the sample rests with the top ten. The sequenced sample was peripheral blood mononuclear cells. Receptors were obtained from a person aged 18 to 70 in good health.

This clone came up many times. The missing CDR3 end, 3 residues past where the read stops, is filled in from the germline J gene. The chain couples TRBV20-1 to TRBJ2-7, with 7 bases matching TRBD2. The CDR3 is made up of 15 amino acids. Germline V lookup: CDR1 DFQATT, CDR2 SNEGSKA (reference sequence). V lost 5 bases to trimming and J lost 3 bases; unmatched junction nucleotides: 13. The CDR3 DNA, read in part, is TGCAGTGCTCCGCCACTGGCGGGAGCAAGCTACGAG. Its translation: CSAPPLAGASYE. The full CDR3 is CSAPPLAGASYEQYF.

Many counts were recorded for this clone. The CDR3 goes on 3 residues after the read ends, and that part is filled in from the germline J gene. V and J are TRBV2 and TRBJ1-2; D possibly corresponds to TRBD1 (5 bases). The CDR3 runs to 13 residues. Trimming shortened V by 3 bases and J by 6 bases, and 11 bases separated the two germline ends. Looked up from germline, CDR1 is SNHLY and CDR2 is FYNNEI. CDR3 DNA (partial): TGTGCCAGCAGTGAGGGGCAGGAAGATGGC. This sequence encodes CASSEGQEDG. The entire CDR3 protein reads CASSEGQEDGYTF.

This clone was counted many times. The CDR3 goes on 3 residues after the read ends, and that part is filled in from the germline J gene. The gene calls are TRBV19 and TRBJ2-2; TRBD2 matches at 8 bases. V lost 8 bases to trimming and J lost 7 bases; unmatched junction nucleotides: 6. The CDR3 has 13 residues. Germline lookup yields CDR1 LNHDA and CDR2 SQIVND (reference sequence). The covered CDR3 bases are TGTGCCAGTTTAAGCGGGAGCGTCGGGGAG. Its translation is CASLSGSVGE. The whole CDR3 is CASLSGSVGELFF.

At least ten counts were recorded for this clone. Read sequence stops 3 residues before the CDR3 end, and the germline J gene provides the missing end. The chain couples TRBV20-1 to TRBJ2-7; D is ambiguous. Trimming cost V 0 bases and J 2 bases, with 14 bases left between them. From germline, CDR1 is DFQATT and CDR2 SNEGSKA (reference sequence). The CDR3 has 15 residues. The CDR3 loop reads CSARETTEKAYEQYF. CDR3 DNA, as far as it was read: TGCAGTGCTAGAGAAACCACAGAGAAGGCCTACGAG.

This clone showed up many times. The CDR3 DNA, read in part, is TGTGCCAGCAGTTTATTTGGGGCGAGTGCCAAAAACATT. This gives the protein CASSLFGASAKNI. The complete CDR3 sequence is CASSLFGASAKNIQYF. The J gene is TRBJ2-4, the V gene TRBV28, with D maybe TRBD1 (5 bases). The missing CDR3 end, 3 residues past where the read stops, is filled in from the germline J gene. V was clipped by 1 base and J by 1 base, with 11 bases between them. The CDR3 totals 16 residues. Germline V gene sequence: CDR1 MDHEN, CDR2 SYDVKM.

The table lists this clone with many counts. Read data end 3 residues before the CDR3 end; the end is taken from the germline J gene. The chain links TRBV6-2 or TRBV6-3 to TRBJ2-1; D remains ambiguous. Germline CDR1 MNHEY, CDR2 SVGEGT. The CDR3 runs 16 residues. Trimming removed 7 bases from V and 9 bases from J, with 25 bases in between. Partial CDR3 DNA: TGTGCCAGCACCCCACCGAGGTCGACGGGTGGAAGTGAG. Residues: CASTPPRSTGGSE. The full-length CDR3 reads as CASTPPRSTGGSEQFF.

This clone has ten or more counts. The read ends 3 residues shy of where the CDR3 ends; the end is completed using the germline J gene. This chain joins TRBV3-1 (or the pseudogene TRBV3-2) and TRBJ2-4; 9 bases align to TRBD1. The CDR3 has 16 residues. After removal of 1 base from V and 1 base from J, the junction contained 2 bases not matched to a gene. From germline, CDR1 is LGHDT and CDR2 YNNKEL (reference sequence). The CDR3 region is CASSQGDRDAKNIQYF. The sequenced CDR3 bases are TGTGCCAGCAGCCAAGGGGACAGGGATGCCAAAAACATT.